The 15 T cell receptor beta chains listed next were all sequenced from one sample in a study of T cell responses to AZD1222 COVID-19 vaccine. The repertoire was sequenced with immunoSEQ multiplex PCR; TCRdb's copy has only in-frame clones and lacks some. This table has 150,000 or so clones, about nine tenths appearing once. The sequencing used peripheral blood, collected on day 0 of AZD1222 vaccination. The receptors here all came from an adult in good health.

The rearrangement joins TRBV6-5 to TRBJ1-2; no clear D. V lost 6 bases to trimming and J lost 4 bases, with 12 bases between them. Germline-derived CDR1 and CDR2 are MNHEY and SVGAGI. The CDR3 is 13 amino acids. CDR3 sequence (DNA): TGTGCCAGCAGCGAGGGAACGGTCTATGGCTACACCTTC. Its protein is CASSEGTVYGYTF.

V usage is TRBV15 and J usage is TRBJ1-5; TRBD1 might be the D (6 bases). CDR1 and CDR2 (germline): LNHNV, YYDKDF (reference sequence). The ends were cut back, 1 base at V and 9 bases at J, with 19 bases in the middle. The CDR3 is 16 residues long. The CDR3 DNA follows: TGTGCCACCAGCAGAGGAGGGACACCGTCTGGTCGGCCCCAGCATTTT. It yields the protein CATSRGGTPSGRPQHF.

This sequence joins TRBV6-2 or TRBV6-3 and TRBJ2-5, with 7 bases aligning to TRBD2. Germline CDR1 and CDR2: MNHEY and SVGEGT. The junction had 10 bases not matched to a gene; V was cut back by 4 bases and J by 8 bases. The CDR3 is 14 residues long. The CDR3 DNA follows: TGTGCCAGCAGTTTTACTAGCGAGACGAGTACCCAGTACTTC. Its translation is CASSFTSETSTQYF.

The chain couples TRBV4-2 to TRBJ1-2; possible D gene TRBD1, 5 bases. The V gene's germline CDR1 is LGHNA and CDR2 YNFKEQ. V dropped 7 bases and J dropped 8 bases, with 23 bases sitting between them. The CDR3 extends over 15 amino acids. The CDR3 DNA reads TGTGCCAGCACCCGGGGGGTGGGGCTAGTATGGGGCTACACCTTC. Translation: CASTRGVGLVWGYTF.

The V call is TRBV7-9, the J call TRBJ1-6; D perhaps matches TRBD1 (5 bases). With 6 bases removed from V and 7 bases from J, the gap between germline ends came to 19 bases. The CDR3 spans 16 residues. The V gene's germline CDR1 is SEHNR and CDR2 FQNEAQ (reference sequence). CDR3 sequence (DNA): TGTGCCAGCAGACCTCTTATCGGGGCCTCCAATTCACCCCTCCACTTT. Its translation: CASRPLIGASNSPLHF.

The J gene is TRBJ1-5, the V gene TRBV24-1; D uncertain. The V gene's germline CDR1 is KGHDR and CDR2 SFDVKD. This CDR3 is built from 12 residues. V lost 4 bases and J 4 bases, leaving 4 bases between the germline ends. The CDR3 region has the DNA TGTGCCACCAGTGACGGGAATCAGCCCCAGCATTTT. This encodes CATSDGNQPQHF.

This chain links TRBV6-5 with TRBJ1-1; TRBD1 matches 8 bases. Trimming cost V 5 bases and J 2 bases; bases outside gene matches: 4. The CDR3 totals 14 residues. The V gene's germline CDR1 is MNHEY and CDR2 SVGAGI. The CDR3 loop reads CASSRGQANTEAFF. CDR3 in DNA: TGTGCCAGCAGTAGGGGACAGGCCAACACTGAAGCTTTCTTT.

By frequency in the sample, this clone is medium-sized. The V gene is TRBV4-1, the J gene TRBJ1-2; a weak D match, TRBD1 (5 bases). Between the trimmed V and J ends, which lost 1 base and 6 bases, there was a span of 24 bases. The CDR3 is 18 residues long. Germline V gene data show CDR1 as MGHRA and CDR2 as YSYEKL. The CDR3 DNA follows: TGCGCCAGCAGCCAAGCCCGGTTCCACTGGGGGGAAGGGGATGGCTACACCTTC. This encodes CASSQARFHWGEGDGYTF.

This chain connects TRBV10-3 to TRBJ2-1; maybe TRBD2 (5 bases). Trimming pared 4 bases from V and 6 bases from J, leaving 25 bases between. Germline V lookup: CDR1 ENHRY, CDR2 SYGVKD. There are 18 residues in the CDR3. The DNA for the CDR3 is TGTGCCATCAGTGTTCGGGGTGGTAGCAGCCGTAGTGGCAATGAGCAGTTCTTC. It encodes CAISVRGGSSRSGNEQFF.

The CDR3 DNA sequence: TGTGCCAGCAGCCAATTCGGGAATACGCAGTATTTT. Translated: CASSQFGNTQYF. The V gene is TRBV16, the J gene TRBJ2-3, with D possibly matching TRBD2 (5 bases). In germline, CDR1 is KGHSY, CDR2 FQNENV. V was cut by 1 base and J by 7 bases, with 6 bases left in between. This CDR3 comprises 12 residues.

This clone was observed once. The chain joins TRBV5-1 to TRBJ1-1; 7 positions match TRBD1. The junction had 4 bases not matched to a gene; V was cut back by 2 bases and J by 0 bases. From germline, CDR1 is SGHRS and CDR2 YFSETQ. The CDR3 contains 15 residues. CDR3 sequence (DNA): TGCGCCAGCAGCTTCCAGGGGGTCATGAACACTGAAGCTTTCTTT. Translating it yields CASSFQGVMNTEAFF.

CDR3 region: CASRRTGGSTDTQYF. The CDR3 DNA is TGTGCCAGCAGAAGGACAGGGGGAAGCACAGATACGCAGTATTTT. The chain has TRBV28 and TRBJ2-3, with TRBD1 matching 10 bases. The CDR3 has 15 amino acids. Germline CDR1 reads MDHEN; CDR2 reads SYDVKM. V shed 6 bases, J shed 0 bases, and the junction held 3 bases outside the gene matches.

The chain uses TRBV29-1 and TRBJ2-7, with D possibly being TRBD1 (5 bases). The CDR3 totals 13 residues. V gave up 7 bases and J gave up 0 bases, with 13 bases separating them. Germline assignment: CDR1 SQVTM and CDR2 ANQGSEA. For the CDR3, the DNA is TGCAGCGCCAGGGCCCCGAGCTCCTACGAGCAGTACTTC. Its protein product is CSARAPSSYEQYF.

This chain joins TRBV7-2 and TRBJ2-7; the D gene is possibly TRBD1 (6 bases). This CDR3 comprises 15 residues. Between the trimmed V and J ends, which lost 4 bases and 5 bases, there was a span of 18 bases. Germline CDR1 reads SGHTA; CDR2 reads FQGNSA. CDR3 loop: CASSSGTYGEHEQYF. The CDR3 region has the DNA TGTGCCAGCAGCTCCGGGACATACGGCGAGCACGAGCAGTACTTC. The variable domain in full, with the rest retrieved from reference TRBV7-2 and TRBJ2-7, is GAGVSQSPSNKVTEKGKDVELRCDPISGHTALYWYRQSLGQGLEFLIYFQGNSAPDKSGLPSDRFSAERTGGSVSTLTIQRTQQEDSAVYLCASSSGTYGEHEQYFGPGTRLTVT.

The rearrangement uses TRBV25-1 and TRBJ1-6, with TRBD1 as a possible D gene (5 bases). Trimming took 1 base from V and 1 from J, leaving 14 bases between them. The germline gives CDR1 MGHDK, CDR2 SYGVNS. CDR3 length: 18 residues. CDR3 sequence (DNA): TGTGCCAGCAGTGAATTGGTAGGGACGGGGTCCTATAATTCACCCCTCCACTTT. Its protein is CASSELVGTGSYNSPLHF.